What follows are 7 T cell receptor beta chains derived from one specimen sequenced in a study of T cells in Graves' hyperthyroidism and ophthalmopathy. TCR beta CDR3 sequences were amplified from RNA transcripts. The primer set for the first-round RT-PCR of the TCR CDR3 was HTBI. TCRdb re-analysed the multiplex PCR reads in MiXCR, keeping a single row per CDR3 protein. This table has about 840,000 distinct CDR3 sequences, about two fifths appearing once. The specimen sequenced was blood. Source of these receptors: a man between 18 and 35 years old with Graves' hyperthyroidism.

The chain couples TRBV15 to TRBJ2-2; 10 bases are a match to TRBD1. Unmatched junction bases numbered 7, after V lost 3 bases and J lost 6 bases. The CDR3 is 16 amino acids. Germline CDR1 reads LNHNV; CDR2 reads YYDKDF (reference sequence). The CDR3 sequence: CATSSQEGQGSGELFF. DNA for the CDR3: TGTGCCACCAGCAGCCAAGAGGGACAGGGGTCCGGGGAGCTGTTTTTT.

The chain combines TRBV7-2 with TRBJ2-7; tentatively, D is TRBD2 (6 bases). The CDR3 is made up of 17 amino acids. V was pared by 1 base and J by 0 bases, with 16 bases between. Germline V gives CDR1 SGHTA, CDR2 FQGNSA. The CDR3 loop is CASSLDRRAGSSYEQYF. Here the CDR3 DNA reads TGTGCCAGCAGCTTAGACCGACGGGCGGGGAGCTCCTACGAGCAGTACTTC.

This clonotype appeared a few times. The chain joins TRBV4-2 to TRBJ2-5, with 9 bases aligning to TRBD1. V trimming: 5 bases; J trimming: 3 bases; junction bases outside the gene matches: 7. The length of the CDR3 is 15 residues. Germline V gene lookup returns CDR1 LGHNA and CDR2 YNFKEQ. The CDR3 loop is CASSSFRDREETQYF. The DNA of the CDR3 is TGTGCCAGCAGCTCCTTTAGGGACAGGGAAGAGACCCAGTACTTC.

This clonotype was observed a few times. The V and J genes are TRBV20-1 and TRBJ2-5, with D perhaps assigned TRBD1 or TRBD2 (6 bases each). CDR3 length equals 14 residues. The germline V gene encodes CDR1 DFQATT and CDR2 SNEGSKA (reference sequence). V lost 6 bases and J 7 bases, leaving 21 bases between the germline ends. The CDR3 loop reads CSALRRGGSGTQYF. The CDR3 nucleotides are TGCAGTGCACTTCGCAGGGGAGGAAGCGGGACCCAGTACTTC.

This clonotype showed up many times. The CDR3 loop reads CASSQTARTEAFF. CDR3 nucleotide sequence: TGTGCCAGTAGTCAGACAGCGCGCACTGAAGCTTTCTTT. V gene TRBV19 combines with J gene TRBJ1-1; D may be TRBD1 (5 bases). The CDR3 is 13 residues long. The germline V gene has CDR1 LNHDA and CDR2 SQIVND (reference sequence). Trimming took 5 bases from V and 4 from J, leaving 11 bases between them.

In the case of this clonotype: A junction boundary mismatches the germline segment, possibly from a read error. The rearrangement links TRBV7-3 to TRBJ2-7; either TRBD1 or TRBD2 may supply D (5 bases each). CDR1 and CDR2 from the germline V gene are SGHTA and FQGTGA. The CDR3 runs 15 residues. CDR3 bases: TGCGCCAGCAGCCAAGCGTGGGGGAAGCTCTACGAGCAGTACTTC. Encoded protein: CASSQAWGKLYEQYF.

This clonotype was observed many times. The chain recombines TRBV12-3 or TRBV12-4 with TRBJ1-6, with D possibly being TRBD1 (6 bases). Deletions cut 3 bases from V and 9 bases from J, with 9 bases between. The CDR3 has 13 amino acids. CDR3 residues: CASSLKGVSPLHF. CDR3 DNA sequence: TGTGCCAGCAGTTTGAAGGGGGTTTCACCCCTCCACTTT.